The present entry profiles one TCR beta chain with its context. The CDR3 consists of 16 residues. V dropped 4 bases and J dropped 1; count of bases not matched to a gene: 8. CDR1 is MNHNY and CDR2 is SVGAGI in the germline V gene (reference sequence). In the original processing: Scientists estimated how many nucleated cells there were by amplifying reference gene primers. Here immunoSEQ multiplex PCR was the method, and the copy in TCRdb shows in-frame clones only, minus some. V and J calls and clone size are copied from that table; D and trimming were computed from the DNA. The sample contains roughly 200,000 clones, roughly 77% of which appear only once. The sample belongs to a study of blood T cell repertoires in COVID-19. Study in general: Acute-phase and convalescent COVID-19 samples originated in the United States, Italy and Spain.

Seattle participants joined during active infection and were tracked over time. This receptor was identified in a middle-aged woman with COVID-19, enrolled during active disease. This chain connects TRBV6-6 to TRBJ1-1, with TRBD1 matching 8 bases. Sequenced input: peripheral blood. CDR3 protein: CASSSPTGAWNTEAFF. The CDR3 nucleotides read TGTGCCAGCAGTTCCCCGACAGGGGCTTGGAACACTGAAGCTTTCTTT.